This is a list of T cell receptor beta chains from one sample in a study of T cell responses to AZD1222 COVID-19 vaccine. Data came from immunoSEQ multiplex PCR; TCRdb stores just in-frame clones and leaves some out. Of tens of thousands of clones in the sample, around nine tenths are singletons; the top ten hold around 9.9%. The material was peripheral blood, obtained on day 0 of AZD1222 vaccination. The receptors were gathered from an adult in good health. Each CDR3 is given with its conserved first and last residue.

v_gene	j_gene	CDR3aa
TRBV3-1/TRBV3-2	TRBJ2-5	CASSLLSGGAQETQYF
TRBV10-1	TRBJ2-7	CASSESMASGSYEQYF
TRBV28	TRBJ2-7	CASTGDNTYEQYF
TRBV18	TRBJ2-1	CASSPGGFYNEQFF
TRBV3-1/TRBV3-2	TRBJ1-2	CASSRPGTNYGYTF
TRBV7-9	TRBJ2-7	CASSVQLAAPYEQYF
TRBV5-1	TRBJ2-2	CASRGQANTGELFF
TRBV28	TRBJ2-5	CASRSHQAGLGKTQYF
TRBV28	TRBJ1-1	CASSAGSTEAFF
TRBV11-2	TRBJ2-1	CASSPTTSGLNNEQFF
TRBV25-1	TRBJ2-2	CASSGERDGTGELFF
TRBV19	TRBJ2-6	CASSRLQGAGANVLTF
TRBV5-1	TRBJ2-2	CASSLGLAGAGELFF
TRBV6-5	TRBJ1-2	CASSYSTGTAMGYTF
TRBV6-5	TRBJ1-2	CASGGDRGGYGYTF
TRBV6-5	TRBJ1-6	CASSSTSTGKNSPLHF
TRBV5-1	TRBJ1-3	CASSLDVFSGNTIYF
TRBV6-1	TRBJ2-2	CASSAFFMTTNTGELFF
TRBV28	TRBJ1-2	CASRPSLYGYTF
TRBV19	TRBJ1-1	CASSIGQLNTEAFF